The clone carrying this TCR beta chain has just a few counts. What it recognizes is unknown. The germline V gene has CDR1 SGHRS and CDR2 YFSETQ. V gave up 4 bases and J gave up 2 bases; unmatched junction bases: 7. CDR3 length equals 15 residues. The data belong to a study of T-cell memory formation after mild COVID-19. Looking at the study overall: Largely donor-specific TCR clusters were found. Findings of the study overall: In second-wave clones peaking day 37, SARS-CoV-2 specificity remained unconfirmed. Prior to infection, memory already included some responding clones, suggesting cross-reactive memory joined.

TCRdb fed the 5' RACE reads into MiXCR, producing one record per CDR3 protein. The data show about 180,000 distinct CDR3 sequences, around a sixth seen once. The sequenced sample was PBMCs or a T cell subset sorted from them (not recorded which). The J gene is TRBJ2-3, the V gene TRBV5-1; TRBD1 agrees at 7 bases. This clonotype was obtained from a man between 18 and 29 years old who had mild COVID-19 (a few samples of this study predate the infection). Cell type and time point are not known. The CDR3 here is CASSLGTELTDTQYF. The DNA for the CDR3 is TGCGCCAGCAGCCTCGGGACAGAACTCACAGATACGCAGTATTTT.